This is a list of T cell receptor beta chains from one sample in a study of T-cell memory formation after mild COVID-19. TCRdb passed the 5' RACE reads through MiXCR, listing each CDR3 protein once. The sample includes about 290,000 distinct CDR3 sequences, about 15% seen only once; the top ten take 22%. The sample comprised PBMCs or a T cell subset sorted from them (not recorded which). These receptors were collected from a man between 18 and 29 years old who had mild COVID-19 (a few samples of this study predate the infection). Cell type and time point are not known. CDR3s include the opening cysteine and the closing phenylalanine or tryptophan. The D gene is left open where the match is weak. Where a row states a size, it is once, few, many or the class of an expanded clone; other rows omit it.

D | J | V | size | length | CDR3
NA | TRBJ2-7 | TRBV5-4 | many | 12 | CASSLQGIEQYF
NA | TRBJ2-3 | TRBV4-3 | many | 15 | CASSQDPAVIDTQYF
NA | TRBJ1-6 | TRBV20-1 | NA | 16 | CSATTQGTRRGSPLHF
NA | TRBJ1-2 | TRBV4-1 | few | 15 | CASSQAPGSNYGYTF
TRBD1 | TRBJ1-2 | TRBV7-2 | NA | 13 | CASSDRGEFGYTF
NA | TRBJ2-1 | TRBV4-2 | NA | 17 | CASSQDIWQGSYNEQFF
TRBD1 | TRBJ2-3 | TRBV7-9 | NA | 13 | CASRSDRGDTQYF
NA | TRBJ2-5 | TRBV20-1 | many | 12 | CSVNKFPPTQYF
TRBD1 | TRBJ1-1 | TRBV30 | NA | 10 | CAGTGASAFF
NA | TRBJ1-1 | TRBV28 | NA | 13 | CASREVGSTEAFF
NA | TRBJ1-5 | TRBV7-2 | few | 14 | CASSLVGSTQPQHF
NA | TRBJ2-3 | TRBV12-3/TRBV12-4 | many | 13 | CASSLMSTDTQYF
NA | TRBJ1-1 | TRBV6-2/TRBV6-3 | many | 14 | CASSYGGMNTEAFF
NA | TRBJ2-3 | TRBV6-6 | few | 12 | CASSYEADTQYF
NA | TRBJ2-7 | TRBV5-1 | few | 14 | CASSLGTYHYEQYF
NA | TRBJ1-5 | TRBV18 | few | 16 | CASSPGSAWGNQPQHF
NA | TRBJ1-2 | TRBV20-1 | NA | 14 | CSARDLGASSGYTF
NA | TRBJ1-1 | TRBV3-1 | NA | 14 | CASSQAAGETEAFF
TRBD2 | TRBJ2-2 | TRBV6-1 | NA | 13 | CASRGGMSGELFF
NA | TRBJ2-6 | TRBV6-5 | NA | 15 | CASSYLSSGANVLTF
NA | TRBJ1-5 | TRBV7-4 | few | 15 | CASSLGTDSNQPQHF
NA | TRBJ2-2 | TRBV27 | NA | 16 | CASSPSRQANTGELFF
NA | TRBJ2-5 | TRBV15 | few | 15 | CATSARKGLGETQYF
NA | TRBJ2-4 | TRBV4-1 | NA | 17 | CASSQTSAFGAKNIQYF
TRBD1 | TRBJ2-2 | TRBV5-1 | NA | 16 | CASSLASGQGTGELFF
TRBD1 | TRBJ1-1 | TRBV5-4 | NA | 15 | CASSTSRGLRTEAFF
NA | TRBJ2-6 | TRBV7-8 | once | 16 | CAQRILGASGANVLTF
NA | TRBJ2-5 | TRBV6-5 | NA | 13 | CASTPREQETQYF
TRBD1 | TRBJ1-4 | TRBV20-1 | NA | 15 | CSAARGTAGDEKLFF
TRBD1 | TRBJ1-2 | TRBV9 | few | 15 | CASSPTGTVINGYTF
TRBD1 | TRBJ1-5 | TRBV6-2/TRBV6-3 | few | 14 | CASSYGTGGQPQHF
NA | TRBJ1-2 | TRBV7-2 | NA | 14 | CASSFLQPVYGYTF
NA | TRBJ1-5 | TRBV4-2 | few | 15 | CASSQEVGSNQPQHF
NA | TRBJ2-5 | TRBV12-3/TRBV12-4 | NA | 15 | CASSLGAGAQETQYF
NA | TRBJ1-1 | TRBV7-9 | few | 13 | CASTLLLDTEAFF
NA | TRBJ2-4 | TRBV4-3 | many | 15 | CASSQDNGAKNIQYF
NA | TRBJ2-2 | TRBV2 | few | 14 | CASSRQGGPGELFF
NA | TRBJ1-5 | TRBV2 | few | 12 | CATRDSNQPQHF
TRBD1 | TRBJ2-1 | TRBV19 | once | 16 | CASSIVPGQRINEQFF
NA | TRBJ2-2 | TRBV20-1 | NA | 14 | CSARGTSNTGELFF
NA | TRBJ2-1 | TRBV5-1 | many | 10 | CASSGGSLFF
NA | TRBJ2-7 | TRBV5-1 | few | 13 | CASTKGPVYEQYF
NA | TRBJ1-5 | TRBV19 | few | 15 | CASSIVAGSNQPQHF
NA | TRBJ1-3 | TRBV6-1 | NA | 14 | CASSGNRWENTIYF
TRBD2 | TRBJ2-1 | TRBV10-1 | few | 16 | CASSWGGTSGYNEQFF
TRBD1 | TRBJ2-2 | TRBV5-1 | NA | 16 | CASSQFQTGPTGELFF
NA | TRBJ2-5 | TRBV25-1 | NA | 13 | CASSHSSIETQYF
NA | TRBJ2-7 | TRBV7-9 | NA | 13 | CASSLPQDYEQYF
TRBD1 | TRBJ1-3 | TRBV7-2 | NA | 14 | CASSLVQGGNTIYF
TRBD2 | TRBJ2-1 | TRBV6-2/TRBV6-3 | NA | 17 | CASSYYSGDPPWNEQFF
NA | TRBJ1-2 | TRBV28 | NA | 15 | CASSLGGAQGYGYTF
NA | TRBJ1-2 | TRBV10-2 | NA | 16 | CASSETPGAPGRGYTF
NA | TRBJ2-7 | TRBV7-9 | NA | 13 | CASSLGEGDEQYF
NA | TRBJ1-1 | TRBV29-1 | few | 14 | CSVGPRGGNTEAFF
NA | TRBJ2-7 | TRBV7-9 | many | 14 | CASSLDVAGTEQYF
NA | TRBJ1-2 | TRBV7-2 | few | 14 | CASTPWGVDYGYTF
TRBD1 | TRBJ1-1 | TRBV5-1 | few | 15 | CASSSTGVGNTEAFF
TRBD2 | TRBJ2-1 | TRBV7-2 | NA | 14 | CASSFSGGGDEQFF
NA | TRBJ2-7 | TRBV18 | few | 13 | CASSPGLNVEQYF